The 23 T cell receptor beta chains reported below all come from one sample, sequenced in a study of T cells in Graves' hyperthyroidism and ophthalmopathy (dated by TCRdb to about 2019). Library method: multiplex PCR. TCRdb records Illumina HiSeq 2000 as the sequencer. The TCR beta CDR3 regions were amplified from RNA transcripts. The first round of RT-PCR for the TCR CDR3 was performed with the HTBI primer set and the Qiagen OneStep RT-PCR kit. TCRdb passed the public sequencing reads through fastp at Q25 and MiXCR, retaining productive beta sequences. Every CDR3 protein is listed once, alongside the most common genes and DNA of its rows. Within this sample are about 360,000 distinct CDR3 sequences, with about a fifth of them counted one time only. The ten largest clones add up to 3% to 4% of the sample. The specimen sequenced was blood. The receptors were gathered from a woman between 18 and 29 years old with Graves' hyperthyroidism.

In this sample, this clonotype turned up many times. The rearrangement links TRBV14 to TRBJ1-1, with D unclear. There are 14 residues in the CDR3. V was cut by 0 bases and J by 1 base, with 6 bases left in between. Germline V gene data show CDR1 as SGHDN and CDR2 as FVKESK. DNA of the CDR3: TGTGCCAGCAGCCAAGACCTAGGGAACACTGAAGCTTTCTTT. Protein product: CASSQDLGNTEAFF.

This clonotype showed up many times. The chain combines TRBV7-9 with TRBJ1-1; no clear D gene. Germline CDR1 SEHNR, CDR2 FQNEAQ (reference sequence). This CDR3 has 14 amino acids. Trimming shortened V by 1 base and J by 1 base, and 7 bases separated the two germline ends. The DNA of the CDR3 is TGTGCCAGCAGCTTAGTATCGGGGAACACTGAAGCTTTCTTT. Its translation: CASSLVSGNTEAFF.

This clonotype occurred many times. This rearrangement joins TRBV14 to TRBJ2-5; no firm D call. From germline, CDR1 is SGHDN and CDR2 FVKESK. Trimming shortened V by 3 bases and J by 6 bases, and 5 bases separated the two germline ends. The CDR3 is 11 residues long. This CDR3 reads CASSHSKTQYF. The CDR3 region has the DNA TGTGCCAGCAGCCATTCGAAGACCCAGTACTTC.

This clonotype was counted at least ten times. This CDR3 is CASSLVGVTMNEQYF. CDR3 sequence (DNA): TGCGCCAGCAGCTTGGTGGGGGTCACGATGAACGAGCAGTACTTC. V is TRBV5-1 and J is TRBJ2-7; possibly TRBD1 or TRBD2 for D (5 bases each). From germline, CDR1 is SGHRS and CDR2 YFSETQ. CDR3 length equals 15 residues. V was cut by 0 bases and J by 5 bases, with 15 bases left in between. The whole variable domain, filled in from reference TRBV5-1 and TRBJ2-7, reads KAGVTQTPRYLIKTRGQQVTLSCSPISGHRSVSWYQQTPGQGLQFLFEYFSETQRNKGNFPGRFSGRQFSNSRSEMNVSTLELGDSALYLCASSLVGVTMNEQYFGPGTRLTVT.

This clonotype was seen repeatedly, ten times or more. The chain is built from TRBV7-2 and TRBJ2-5, with 9 bases lining up with TRBD1. The CDR3 runs 15 residues. Germline CDR1 is SGHTA and CDR2 is FQGNSA. J gave up 5 bases and V 1 base, and 5 bases lay outside the gene matches. Written as DNA, the CDR3 is TGTGCCAGCAGCTTAGAAGGGACAGGGTGGGAGACCCAGTACTTC. Encoded protein: CASSLEGTGWETQYF.

This clonotype was detected many times. The rearrangement links TRBV9 to TRBJ1-1, with D perhaps TRBD1 (5 bases). V gave up 5 bases and J gave up 0 bases, with 14 bases separating them. The length of the CDR3 is 15 residues. Germline loops: CDR1 SGDLS, CDR2 YYNGEE. The CDR3 reads CASSAIGAMNTEAFF. The CDR3 region has the DNA TGTGCCAGCAGTGCGATAGGGGCGATGAACACTGAAGCTTTCTTT.

This clonotype was detected ten times or more. The CDR3 reads CSAVPQARSGANVLTF. CDR3 nucleotides: TGCAGTGCTGTCCCCCAGGCGCGCTCTGGGGCCAACGTCCTGACTTTC. The chain employs TRBV20-1 and TRBJ2-6; D gene uncertain. V shed 5 bases and J shed 0 bases, with 14 bases lying between them. CDR1 and CDR2 from the germline V gene are DFQATT and SNEGSKA (reference sequence). CDR3 size: 16 residues.

The table lists this clonotype with many counts. The V call is TRBV6-1, the J call TRBJ1-1; D gene uncertain. V was shortened by 0 bases and J by 6 bases, with 5 bases between the two germline ends. CDR1 MNHNS and CDR2 SASEGT come from the germline V gene. The CDR3 has 12 amino acids. CDR3 in amino acids: CASSEAKAEAFF. As DNA, the CDR3 is TGTGCCAGCAGTGAAGCGAAGGCTGAAGCTTTCTTT.

The table lists this clonotype with many counts. In nucleotides, the CDR3 is TGCAGTGCTAATATCCGGGGGCTGGGCTACGAGCAGTACTTC. This translates into CSANIRGLGYEQYF. The rearrangement joins TRBV20-1 to TRBJ2-7, with D tentatively TRBD1 or TRBD2 (6 bases each). CDR1 is DFQATT, CDR2 SNEGSKA, per germline (reference sequence). This CDR3 has 14 amino acids. The V end lost 4 bases, the J end lost 3 bases, and 16 bases lay between the germline ends.

This clonotype was counted at least ten times. This sequence joins TRBV7-6 and TRBJ2-2; possibly TRBD2 for D (6 bases). The V and J ends lost 5 bases and 3 bases respectively, with 19 bases between them. Germline-derived CDR1 and CDR2 are SGHVS and FNYEAQ. The CDR3 has 17 residues. The CDR3 here is CASSPFGGIGYTGELFF. CDR3 sequence (DNA): TGTGCCAGCAGCCCCTTCGGAGGGATCGGGTACACCGGGGAGCTGTTTTTT.

This clonotype occurred many times. The chain combines TRBV12-3 or TRBV12-4 with TRBJ1-1; D is unclear. Trimming took off 5 bases at V and 5 bases at J, with 15 bases between the two ends. The CDR3 runs to 14 residues. The CDR3: CASSRDERWTEAFF. CDR3 sequence (DNA): TGTGCCAGCAGTAGAGACGAACGATGGACTGAAGCTTTCTTT.

This clonotype was recorded many times. This chain joins TRBV19 and TRBJ1-5, with D tentatively TRBD1 (5 bases). V was clipped by 3 bases and J by 7 bases, with 10 bases between them. This CDR3 comprises 13 residues. Germline CDR1 and CDR2: LNHDA and SQIVND (reference sequence). The CDR3 DNA sequence: TGTGCCAGTAGTATCTGGGGGGGACAGCCCCAGCATTTT. Protein sequence: CASSIWGGQPQHF. Combining the CDR3 with reference TRBV19 and TRBJ1-5 gives the whole variable domain DGGITQSPKYLFRKEGQNVTLSCEQNLNHDAMYWYRQDPGQGLRLIYYSQIVNDFQKGDIAEGYSVSREKKESFPLTVTSAQKNPTAFYLCASSIWGGQPQHFGDGTRLSIL.

The table lists this clonotype with a few counts. V gene TRBV5-1 combines with J gene TRBJ2-2; D may be TRBD1 or TRBD2 (5 bases each). V gave up 4 bases and J gave up 1 base, with 11 bases separating them. The CDR3 extends over 15 amino acids. Germline values: CDR1 SGHRS, CDR2 YFSETQ. The CDR3 sequence: CASSEGTRNTGELFF. CDR3 nucleotide sequence: TGCGCCAGCAGCGAAGGGACCAGGAACACCGGGGAGCTGTTTTTT. Based on the CDR3 plus reference TRBV5-1 and TRBJ2-2, the full variable domain is KAGVTQTPRYLIKTRGQQVTLSCSPISGHRSVSWYQQTPGQGLQFLFEYFSETQRNKGNFPGRFSGRQFSNSRSEMNVSTLELGDSALYLCASSEGTRNTGELFFGEGSRLTVL.

This clonotype has ten or more counts. The rearrangement joins TRBV20-1 to TRBJ1-2; no clear D gene. Germline CDR1 and CDR2: DFQATT and SNEGSKA (reference sequence). The ends were cut back, 1 base at V and 4 bases at J, with 19 bases in the middle. This CDR3 is built from 16 residues. CDR3 DNA sequence: TGCAGTGCTAGAGGACCCTCCTTACGTCAAAGCTATGGCTACACCTTC. It is translated as CSARGPSLRQSYGYTF.

The table lists this clonotype with many counts. The rearrangement uses TRBV7-3 and TRBJ2-7, with TRBD2 identical over 7 bases. The germline gives CDR1 SGHTA, CDR2 FQGTGA. This CDR3 is 12 amino acids long. V trimming: 8 bases; J trimming: 6 bases; junction bases outside the gene matches: 7. This chain's CDR3 is CASSPGGTEQYF. The CDR3 DNA is TGTGCCAGCTCCCCCGGGGGGACCGAGCAGTACTTC.

In this sample, this clonotype turned up a few times. With a much larger clone just one base away, this may be a read error. The J gene is TRBJ1-1, the V gene TRBV7-3; no definite D call. Germline CDR1 is SGHTA and CDR2 is FQGTGA. Trimming removed 4 bases from V and 4 bases from J, with 13 bases in between. This CDR3 comprises 14 residues. CDR3 in amino acids: CASSSRAFGTEAFF. For the CDR3, the DNA is TGTGCCAGCAGCTCAAGGGCCTTCGGCACTGAAGCTTTCTTT.

This chain uses TRBV6-1 with TRBJ1-1; D is unresolved. The CDR3 has 14 residues. CDR1 and CDR2 from the germline V gene are MNHNS and SASEGT. Trimming left V 3 bases short and J 1 base short, with 9 bases between. DNA for the CDR3: TGTGCCAGCAGTGATGGACTGGGGAACACTGAAGCTTTCTTT. Translating gives CASSDGLGNTEAFF.

This clonotype has a count of ten or more. The V and J genes are TRBV6-5 and TRBJ2-2, with D unclear. The CDR3 is 15 residues long. Germline values: CDR1 MNHEY, CDR2 SVGAGI. V was clipped by 0 bases and J by 1 base, with 6 bases between them. In DNA form, the CDR3 reads TGTGCCAGCAGTTACTCGACGGAGAACACCGGGGAGCTGTTTTTT. The encoded protein is CASSYSTENTGELFF.

This clonotype was seen ten or more times. The CDR3 sequence: CASSPHYTGELFF. The CDR3 DNA reads as TGTGCCAGCAGTCCACATTACACCGGGGAGCTGTTTTTT. This chain joins TRBV28 and TRBJ2-2; D gene uncertain. Germline V gives CDR1 MDHEN, CDR2 SYDVKM. Trimming took off 5 bases at V and 3 bases at J, with 7 bases between the two ends. The CDR3 runs 13 residues.

This clonotype was seen repeatedly, ten times or more. The V call is TRBV7-9, the J call TRBJ2-5; 7 positions agree with TRBD2. The V gene end was trimmed by 4 bases and the J gene end by 3 bases; junction bases not matched to a gene: 8. CDR3 size: 15 residues. Per germline, CDR1 SEHNR and CDR2 FQNEAQ (reference sequence). The CDR3 DNA reads as TGTGCCAGCAGCTCCGGACTAGACGGGAAAGAGACCCAGTACTTC. Residues: CASSSGLDGKETQYF. Full variable domain (missing parts from reference TRBV7-9 and TRBJ2-5): DTGVSQNPRHKITKRGQNVTFRCDPISEHNRLYWYRQTLGQGPEFLTYFQNEAQLEKSRLLSDRFSAERPKGSFSTLEIQRTEQGDSAMYLCASSSGLDGKETQYFGPGTRLLVL.

In this sample, this clonotype turned up many times. This rearrangement joins TRBV6-1 to TRBJ2-7; 12 nucleotides line up with TRBD2. Germline V gene data show CDR1 as MNHNS and CDR2 as SASEGT. This CDR3 is built from 15 residues. V dropped 6 bases and J dropped 2; count of bases not matched to a gene: 5. DNA of the CDR3: TGTGCCAGCAGCAGGACTAGCGGGGTTCCCTACGAGCAGTACTTC. This sequence encodes CASSRTSGVPYEQYF.

There are many counts of this clonotype. V and J are TRBV2 and TRBJ1-1; D is possibly TRBD1 (5 bases). Trimming removed 6 bases from V and 4 bases from J, with 18 bases in between. Germline loops: CDR1 SNHLY, CDR2 FYNNEI. The CDR3 contains 15 residues. The CDR3 region has the DNA TGTGCCAGCAGGGACGGCTGGGGGTTGGGCACTGAAGCTTTCTTT. Translating gives CASRDGWGLGTEAFF.

This clonotype has ten or more counts. The V call is TRBV20-1, the J call TRBJ1-2; D remains ambiguous. This CDR3 region has 13 residues. CDR1 and CDR2 from the germline V gene are DFQATT and SNEGSKA (reference sequence). The V end lost 1 base, the J end lost 8 bases, and 14 bases lay between the germline ends. CDR3 coding DNA: TGCAGTGCTAGAGCCCGGGAGTCCTACGGCTACACCTTC. This sequence encodes CSARARESYGYTF.